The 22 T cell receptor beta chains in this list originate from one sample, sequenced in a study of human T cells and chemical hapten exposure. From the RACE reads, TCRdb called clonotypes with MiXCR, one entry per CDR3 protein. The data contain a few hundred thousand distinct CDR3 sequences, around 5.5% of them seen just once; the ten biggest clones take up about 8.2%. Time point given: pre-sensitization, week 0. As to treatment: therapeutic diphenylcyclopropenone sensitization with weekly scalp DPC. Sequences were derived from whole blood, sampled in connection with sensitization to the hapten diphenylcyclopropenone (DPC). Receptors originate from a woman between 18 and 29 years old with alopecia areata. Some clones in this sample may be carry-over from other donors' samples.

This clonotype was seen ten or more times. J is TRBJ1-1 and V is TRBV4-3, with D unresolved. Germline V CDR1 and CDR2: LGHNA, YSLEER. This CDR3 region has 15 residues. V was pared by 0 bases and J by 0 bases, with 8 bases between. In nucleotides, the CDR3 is TGCGCCAGCAGCCAAGATTACCCAGTGAACACTGAAGCTTTCTTT. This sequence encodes CASSQDYPVNTEAFF.

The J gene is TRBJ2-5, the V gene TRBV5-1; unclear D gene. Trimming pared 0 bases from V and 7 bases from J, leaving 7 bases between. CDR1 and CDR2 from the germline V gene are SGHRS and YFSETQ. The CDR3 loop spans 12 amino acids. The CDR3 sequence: CASSLAGGTQYF. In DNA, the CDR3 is TGCGCCAGCAGCTTGGCCGGCGGGACCCAGTACTTC.

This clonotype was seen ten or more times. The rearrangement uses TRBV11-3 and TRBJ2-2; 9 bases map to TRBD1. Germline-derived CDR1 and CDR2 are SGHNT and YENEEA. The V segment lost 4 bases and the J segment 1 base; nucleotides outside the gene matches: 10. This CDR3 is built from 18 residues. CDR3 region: CASSSGTGRSLNTGELFF. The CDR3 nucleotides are TGTGCCAGCAGCTCAGGGACAGGGAGAAGCCTGAACACCGGGGAGCTGTTTTTT. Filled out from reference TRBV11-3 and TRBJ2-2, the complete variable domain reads EAGVVQSPRYKIIEKKQPVAFWCNPISGHNTLYWYLQNLGQGPELLIRYENEEAVDDSQLPKDRFSAERLKGVDSTLKIQPAELGDSAVYLCASSSGTGRSLNTGELFFGEGSRLTVL.

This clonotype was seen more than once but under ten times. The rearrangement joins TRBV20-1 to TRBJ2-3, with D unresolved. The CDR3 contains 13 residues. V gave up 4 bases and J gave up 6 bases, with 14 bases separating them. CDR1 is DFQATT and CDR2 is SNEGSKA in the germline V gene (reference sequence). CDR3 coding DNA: TGCAGTGCTATTGACACCCTCACCGATACGCAGTATTTT. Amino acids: CSAIDTLTDTQYF.

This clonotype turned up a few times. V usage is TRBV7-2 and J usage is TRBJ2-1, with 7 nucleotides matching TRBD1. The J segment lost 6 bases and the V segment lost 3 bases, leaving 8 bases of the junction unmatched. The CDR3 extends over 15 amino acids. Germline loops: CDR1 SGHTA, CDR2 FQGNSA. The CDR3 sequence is CASSFRQGSSNEQFF. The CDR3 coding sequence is TGTGCCAGCAGCTTCAGACAGGGTTCTAGCAATGAGCAGTTCTTC.

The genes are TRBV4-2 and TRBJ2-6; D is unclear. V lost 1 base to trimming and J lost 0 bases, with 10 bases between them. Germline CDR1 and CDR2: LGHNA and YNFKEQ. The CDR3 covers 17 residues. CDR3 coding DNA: TGTGCCAGCAGCCAAGTTGCGTCGAGCTCTGGGGCCAACGTCCTGACTTTC. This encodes CASSQVASSSGANVLTF.

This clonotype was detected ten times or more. The CDR3 here is CASSSLDRRYTEAFF. The CDR3 DNA follows: TGTGCCAGCAGCTCCCTCGACAGAAGGTACACTGAAGCTTTCTTT. This rearrangement joins TRBV3-1 to TRBJ1-1, with D perhaps matching TRBD1 (5 bases). V lost 5 bases, J lost 3 bases, and 16 bases lay in between. CDR1 is LGHDT and CDR2 is YNNKEL in the germline V gene (reference sequence). This CDR3 is 15 amino acids long.

CDR3: CASSFNRLATDTQYF. CDR3 in DNA: TGTGCCAGCAGCTTTAATAGACTAGCCACAGATACGCAGTATTTT. The chain employs TRBV7-9 and TRBJ2-3; 7 nucleotides align to TRBD2. Germline CDR1 and CDR2: SEHNR and FQNEAQ (reference sequence). The CDR3 is 15 residues long. Trimming cost V 3 bases and J 2 bases; bases outside gene matches: 5.

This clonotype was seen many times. The CDR3 protein is CSVGDGYNSPLHF. The CDR3, as DNA: TGCAGCGTTGGGGACGGTTATAATTCACCCCTCCACTTT. V is TRBV29-1 and J is TRBJ1-6; D possibly corresponds to TRBD1 (5 bases). Between the trimmed V and J ends, which lost 4 bases and 4 bases, there was a span of 8 bases. This CDR3 region has 13 residues. Germline lookup yields CDR1 SQVTM and CDR2 ANQGSEA.

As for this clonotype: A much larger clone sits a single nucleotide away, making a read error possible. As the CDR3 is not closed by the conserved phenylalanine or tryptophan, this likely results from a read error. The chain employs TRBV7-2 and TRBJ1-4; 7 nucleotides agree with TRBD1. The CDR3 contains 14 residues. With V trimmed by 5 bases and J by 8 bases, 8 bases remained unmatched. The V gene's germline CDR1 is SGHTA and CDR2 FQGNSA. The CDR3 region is CASSQGTAQEKLFI. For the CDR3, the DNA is TGTGCCAGCAGCCAAGGGACAGCGCAGGAAAAACTGTTTATT.

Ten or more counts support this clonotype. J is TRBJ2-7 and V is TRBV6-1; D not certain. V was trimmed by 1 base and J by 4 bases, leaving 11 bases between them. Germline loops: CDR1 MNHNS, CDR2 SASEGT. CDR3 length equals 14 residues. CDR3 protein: CASSEVTISYEQYF. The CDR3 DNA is TGTGCCAGCAGTGAAGTCACGATAAGTTACGAGCAGTACTTC.

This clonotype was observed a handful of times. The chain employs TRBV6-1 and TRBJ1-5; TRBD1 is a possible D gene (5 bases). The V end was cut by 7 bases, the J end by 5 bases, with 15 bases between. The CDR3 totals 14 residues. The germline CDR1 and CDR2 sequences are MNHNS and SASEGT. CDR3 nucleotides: TGTGCCAGCATGTCAGGGTTTCGGGATCAGCCCCAGCATTTT. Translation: CASMSGFRDQPQHF.

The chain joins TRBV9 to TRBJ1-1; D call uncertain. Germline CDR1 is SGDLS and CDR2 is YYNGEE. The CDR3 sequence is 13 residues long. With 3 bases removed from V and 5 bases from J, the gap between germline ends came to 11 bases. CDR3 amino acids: CASSAGRATEAFF. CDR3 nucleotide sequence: TGTGCCAGCAGCGCCGGTAGGGCGACTGAAGCTTTCTTT.

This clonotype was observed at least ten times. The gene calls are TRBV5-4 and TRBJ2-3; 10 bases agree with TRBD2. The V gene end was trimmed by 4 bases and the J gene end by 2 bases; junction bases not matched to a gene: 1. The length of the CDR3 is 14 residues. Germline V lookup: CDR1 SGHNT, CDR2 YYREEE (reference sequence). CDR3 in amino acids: CASSLAGDTDTQYF. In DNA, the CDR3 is TGTGCCAGCAGCCTAGCGGGGGACACAGATACGCAGTATTTT.

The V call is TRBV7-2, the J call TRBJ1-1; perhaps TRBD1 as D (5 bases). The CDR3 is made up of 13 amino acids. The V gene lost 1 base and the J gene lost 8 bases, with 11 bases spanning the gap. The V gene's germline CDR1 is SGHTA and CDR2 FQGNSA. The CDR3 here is CASSLGGGSEAFF. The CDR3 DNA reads TGTGCCAGCAGCTTAGGGGGCGGCTCGGAAGCTTTCTTT.

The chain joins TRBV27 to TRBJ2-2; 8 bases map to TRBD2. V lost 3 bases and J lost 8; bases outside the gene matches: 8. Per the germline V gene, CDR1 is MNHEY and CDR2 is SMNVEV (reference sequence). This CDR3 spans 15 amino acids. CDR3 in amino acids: CASSFSGEKRGELFF. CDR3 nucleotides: TGTGCCAGCAGTTTTAGCGGGGAAAAGCGGGGGGAGCTGTTTTTT.

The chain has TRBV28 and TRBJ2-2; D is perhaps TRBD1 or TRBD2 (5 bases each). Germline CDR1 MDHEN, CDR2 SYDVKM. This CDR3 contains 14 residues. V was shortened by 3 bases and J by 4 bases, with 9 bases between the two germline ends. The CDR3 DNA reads TGTGCCAGCAGTTTGTCCGGGGCCACCGGGGAGCTGTTTTTT. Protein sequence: CASSLSGATGELFF.

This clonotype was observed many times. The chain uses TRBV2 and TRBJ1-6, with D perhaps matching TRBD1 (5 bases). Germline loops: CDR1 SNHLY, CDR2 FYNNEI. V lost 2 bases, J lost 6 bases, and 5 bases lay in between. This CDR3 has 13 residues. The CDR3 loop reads CASSEQGNSPLHF. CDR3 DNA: TGTGCCAGCAGTGAACAGGGTAATTCACCCCTCCACTTT.

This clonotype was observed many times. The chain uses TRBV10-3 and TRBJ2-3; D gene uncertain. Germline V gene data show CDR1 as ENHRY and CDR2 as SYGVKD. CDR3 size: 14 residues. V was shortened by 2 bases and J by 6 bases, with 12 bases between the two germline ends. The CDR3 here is CAISEGGLSDTQYF. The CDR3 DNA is TGTGCCATCAGTGAGGGTGGTCTTTCGGATACGCAGTATTTT.

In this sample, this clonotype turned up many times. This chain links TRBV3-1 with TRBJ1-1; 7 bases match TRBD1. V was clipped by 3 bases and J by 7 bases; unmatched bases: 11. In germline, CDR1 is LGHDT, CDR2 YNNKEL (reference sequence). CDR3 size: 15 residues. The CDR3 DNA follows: TGTGCCAGCAGCCATCTGGACAGGTCGGGAAATGAAGCTTTCTTT. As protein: CASSHLDRSGNEAFF.

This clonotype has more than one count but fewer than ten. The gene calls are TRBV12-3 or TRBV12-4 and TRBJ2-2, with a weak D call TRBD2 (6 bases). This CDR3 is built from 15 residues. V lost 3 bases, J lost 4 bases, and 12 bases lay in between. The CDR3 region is CASSLLGLGTGELFF. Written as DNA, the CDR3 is TGTGCCAGCAGTTTGCTGGGACTTGGCACCGGGGAGCTGTTTTTT.

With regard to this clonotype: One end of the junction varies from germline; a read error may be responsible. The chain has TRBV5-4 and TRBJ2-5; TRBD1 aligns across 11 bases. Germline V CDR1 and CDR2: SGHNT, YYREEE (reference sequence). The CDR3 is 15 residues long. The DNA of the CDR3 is TGTGTCAGCAGCTTGGACAGGGGGCAAATCGAGACCCAGTACTTC. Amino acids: CVSSLDRGQIETQYF.